This TCR beta chain was identified in a study of T-cell memory formation after mild COVID-19. TCRdb re-called the 5' RACE reads through MiXCR, storing one row per CDR3 protein. Of 250,000 to 400,000 distinct CDR3 sequences in the sample, around 15% were seen once. Note on this clonotype: What it binds is unknown.

Notes on the study in general: Of the contracting clones, CD4+ ones lay mainly in CM and EM, and CD8+ ones in EMRA. Certain responding clones were present in pre-infection memory, suggesting participation of cross-reactive memory.

This CDR3 spans 16 amino acids. Between the trimmed V and J ends, which lost 3 bases and 0 bases, there was a span of 12 bases. Germline-derived CDR1 and CDR2 are MNHEY and SVGAGI. The sequencing sample was made of PBMCs or a T cell subset sorted from them (not recorded which). This TCR came from a young man who had mild COVID-19 (a few samples of this study predate the infection). Cell type and time point are not known. The gene calls are TRBV6-5 and TRBJ1-5; no definite D call. The CDR3 nucleotides are TGTGCCAGCAGTTATGGAGGGTTATATAGCAATCAGCCCCAGCATTTT. Amino acid sequence: CASSYGGLYSNQPQHF.